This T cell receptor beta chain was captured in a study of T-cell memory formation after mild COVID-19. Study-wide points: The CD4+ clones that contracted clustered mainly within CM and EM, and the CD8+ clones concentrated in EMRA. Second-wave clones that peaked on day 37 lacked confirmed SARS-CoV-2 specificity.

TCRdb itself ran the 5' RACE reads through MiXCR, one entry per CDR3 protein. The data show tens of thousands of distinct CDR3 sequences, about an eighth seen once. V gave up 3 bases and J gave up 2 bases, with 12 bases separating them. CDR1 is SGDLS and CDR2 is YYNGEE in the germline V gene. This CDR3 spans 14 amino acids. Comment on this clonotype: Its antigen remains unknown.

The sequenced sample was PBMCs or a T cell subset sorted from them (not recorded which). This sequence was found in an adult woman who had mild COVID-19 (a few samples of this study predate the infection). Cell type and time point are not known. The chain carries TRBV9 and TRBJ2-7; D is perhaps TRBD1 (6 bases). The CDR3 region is CASSDGDNTYEQYF. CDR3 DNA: TGTGCCAGCAGCGACGGGGACAATACCTACGAGCAGTACTTC. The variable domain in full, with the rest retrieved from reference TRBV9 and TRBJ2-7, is DSGVTQTPKHLITATGQRVTLRCSPRSGDLSVYWYQQSLDQGLQFLIQYYNGEERAKGNILERFSAQQFPDLHSELNLSSLELGDSALYFCASSDGDNTYEQYFGPGTRLTVT.